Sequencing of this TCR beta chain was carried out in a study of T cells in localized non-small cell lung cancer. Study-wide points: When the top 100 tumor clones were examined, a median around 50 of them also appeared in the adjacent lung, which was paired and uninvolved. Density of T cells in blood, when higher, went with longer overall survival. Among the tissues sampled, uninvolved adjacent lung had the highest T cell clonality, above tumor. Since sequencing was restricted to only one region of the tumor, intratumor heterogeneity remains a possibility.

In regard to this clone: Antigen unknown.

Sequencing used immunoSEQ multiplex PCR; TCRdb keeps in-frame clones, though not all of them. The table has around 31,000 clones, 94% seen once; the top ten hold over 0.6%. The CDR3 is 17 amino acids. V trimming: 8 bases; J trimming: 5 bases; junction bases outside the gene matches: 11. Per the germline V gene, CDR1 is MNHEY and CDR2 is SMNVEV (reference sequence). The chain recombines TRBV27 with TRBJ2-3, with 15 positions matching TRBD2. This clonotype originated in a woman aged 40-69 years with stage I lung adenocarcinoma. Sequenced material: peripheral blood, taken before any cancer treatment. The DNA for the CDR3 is TGTGCCAGCGGGGAATGGACTAGCGGGGGGGCAGGAGATACGCAGTATTTT. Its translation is CASGEWTSGGAGDTQYF.